A selection of T cell receptor beta chains follows, all from one sample in a study of blood T cell repertoires in COVID-19. Sequenced by immunoSEQ multiplex PCR; TCRdb stores in-frame clones only, minus some. The profile shows 270,000 or so clones, roughly nine tenths of them singletons. Sequencing input: peripheral blood. All receptors derive from a woman aged 40 to 50 who had recovered from COVID-19. Each CDR3 is given with its conserved first and last residue. Fields, in order: V gene, clone size, J gene, D gene, CDR3 length, CDR3 DNA, CDR3 protein. A D gene is named only where the DNA matches it firmly. Only some rows state a clone size, as once, few, many or a class for expanded clones.

v_gene: TRBV5-1
abundance: -
j_gene: TRBJ2-2
d_gene: TRBD1
len: 16
CDR3nt: TGCGCCAGCAGCTGGAGGACAGGGAGTAACACCGGGGAGCTGTTTTTT
CDR3aa: CASSWRTGSNTGELFF

v_gene: TRBV4-3
abundance: -
j_gene: TRBJ2-5
d_gene: -
len: 14
CDR3nt: TGCGCCAGCAGCCAAGAAACCAGCCAAGAGACCCAGTACTTC
CDR3aa: CASSQETSQETQYF

v_gene: TRBV4-3
abundance: -
j_gene: TRBJ2-1
d_gene: -
len: 17
CDR3nt: TGCGCCAGCAGCCAAGGGGGAGCATATAGCTCCTACAATGAGCAGTTCTTC
CDR3aa: CASSQGGAYSSYNEQFF

v_gene: TRBV5-1
abundance: -
j_gene: TRBJ1-2
d_gene: TRBD1
len: 14
CDR3nt: TGCGCCAGCAACCCCGGGACAGGGGCCTATGGCTACACCTTC
CDR3aa: CASNPGTGAYGYTF

v_gene: TRBV27
abundance: -
j_gene: TRBJ2-3
d_gene: -
len: 14
CDR3nt: TGTGCCAGCAGTTTATCCCAGTACCAGGATACGCAGTATTTT
CDR3aa: CASSLSQYQDTQYF

v_gene: TRBV30
abundance: -
j_gene: TRBJ2-2
d_gene: -
len: 12
CDR3nt: TGTGCCATAGGGGCAGGGGCCGGGGAGCTGTTTTTT
CDR3aa: CAIGAGAGELFF

v_gene: TRBV2
abundance: -
j_gene: TRBJ1-1
d_gene: TRBD1
len: 11
CDR3nt: TGTGCCAGCAGAGGGGGCCACGAAGCTTTCTTT
CDR3aa: CASRGGHEAFF

v_gene: TRBV21-1
abundance: -
j_gene: TRBJ2-5
d_gene: -
len: 13
CDR3nt: TGTGCCAGCAGCGACAGGGGATCGGAGACCCAGTACTTC
CDR3aa: CASSDRGSETQYF

v_gene: TRBV5-4
abundance: -
j_gene: TRBJ2-5
d_gene: -
len: 15
CDR3nt: TGTGCCAGCAGCCTGCTAGGCGGGGAAGGGGAGACCCAGTACTTC
CDR3aa: CASSLLGGEGETQYF

v_gene: TRBV19
abundance: -
j_gene: TRBJ1-5
d_gene: TRBD1
len: 15
CDR3nt: TGTGCCAGTAGAACCGGGACAGGGGGCCGACAGCCCCAGCATTTT
CDR3aa: CASRTGTGGRQPQHF

v_gene: TRBV3-1/TRBV3-2
abundance: -
j_gene: TRBJ2-2
d_gene: TRBD2
len: 15
CDR3nt: TGTGCCAGCAGCCTGACTAGCCGCTCCACCGGGGAGCTGTTTTTT
CDR3aa: CASSLTSRSTGELFF

v_gene: TRBV11-1
abundance: -
j_gene: TRBJ2-7
d_gene: -
len: 14
CDR3nt: TGTGCCAGCAGCTTATGGGTATCGGGCTACGAGCAGTACTTC
CDR3aa: CASSLWVSGYEQYF

v_gene: TRBV7-2
abundance: -
j_gene: TRBJ2-1
d_gene: TRBD2
len: 16
CDR3nt: TGTGCCAGCAGCTTAGCCGGGACTAGTCCATACAATGAGCAGTTCTTC
CDR3aa: CASSLAGTSPYNEQFF

v_gene: TRBV28
abundance: -
j_gene: TRBJ1-2
d_gene: TRBD1
len: 13
CDR3nt: TGTGCCAGCAGAGGACAGGGGCTTGAAGGCTACACCTTC
CDR3aa: CASRGQGLEGYTF

v_gene: TRBV30
abundance: -
j_gene: TRBJ1-2
d_gene: -
len: 15
CDR3nt: TGTGCCTGGACTGATCACAGCGGGGGGCACTATGGCTACACCTTC
CDR3aa: CAWTDHSGGHYGYTF

v_gene: TRBV11-2
abundance: -
j_gene: TRBJ2-7
d_gene: TRBD1
len: 12
CDR3nt: TGTGCCAGCAGCCGCGACAGGGCCGAGCAGTACTTC
CDR3aa: CASSRDRAEQYF

v_gene: TRBV7-2
abundance: -
j_gene: TRBJ1-1
d_gene: -
len: 14
CDR3nt: TGTGCCAGCAGCCCGCGTGAGGTGAACACTGAAGCTTTCTTT
CDR3aa: CASSPREVNTEAFF

v_gene: TRBV14
abundance: -
j_gene: TRBJ1-1
d_gene: TRBD1
len: 17
CDR3nt: TGTGCCAGCAGCAGACGGACAGGGGCACTTCTCCGCGAAGCAGCTTTCTTT
CDR3aa: CASSRRTGALLREAAFF

v_gene: TRBV7-9
abundance: -
j_gene: TRBJ2-3
d_gene: -
len: 18
CDR3nt: TGTGCCAGCAGCCCCACTAGGGGAGGTGTGCCCCTCCCAGATACGCAGTATTTT
CDR3aa: CASSPTRGGVPLPDTQYF

v_gene: TRBV7-9
abundance: -
j_gene: TRBJ2-3
d_gene: -
len: 16
CDR3nt: TGTGCCAGCAGCTTAAGTATTGGGGGGTCGACAGATACGCAGTATTTT
CDR3aa: CASSLSIGGSTDTQYF

v_gene: TRBV5-1
abundance: once
j_gene: TRBJ1-2
d_gene: -
len: 16
CDR3nt: TGCGCCAGCAGCTGGGACTCCCTGGGTGCTAACTATGGCTACACCTTC
CDR3aa: CASSWDSLGANYGYTF

v_gene: TRBV19
abundance: once
j_gene: TRBJ1-2
d_gene: TRBD1
len: 14
CDR3nt: TGTGCCAGTAGTGCGGACAGGGCTGGATATGGCTACACCTTC
CDR3aa: CASSADRAGYGYTF

v_gene: TRBV6-5
abundance: -
j_gene: TRBJ2-7
d_gene: TRBD2
len: 15
CDR3nt: TGTGCCAGCAGCAGTACTAGCGGGGGACCCTACGAGCAGTACTTC
CDR3aa: CASSSTSGGPYEQYF

v_gene: TRBV27
abundance: -
j_gene: TRBJ2-3
d_gene: TRBD1
len: 14
CDR3nt: TGTGCCAGCAGGATACAGGGGGCAATGAATACGCAGTATTTT
CDR3aa: CASRIQGAMNTQYF

v_gene: TRBV30
abundance: -
j_gene: TRBJ1-1
d_gene: TRBD1
len: 14
CDR3nt: TGTGCCTGGAAATGGGACAGGGGTATCACTGAAGCTTTCTTT
CDR3aa: CAWKWDRGITEAFF

v_gene: TRBV6-2/TRBV6-3
abundance: -
j_gene: TRBJ1-2
d_gene: -
len: 14
CDR3nt: TGTGCCAGCAGTCCCCGGGTCCTGAACTATGGCTACACCTTC
CDR3aa: CASSPRVLNYGYTF

v_gene: TRBV5-6
abundance: -
j_gene: TRBJ1-2
d_gene: TRBD1
len: 15
CDR3nt: TGTGCCAGCAGCCCGGAGGGGACAGGGGCCTATGGCTACACCTTC
CDR3aa: CASSPEGTGAYGYTF

v_gene: TRBV9
abundance: -
j_gene: TRBJ2-3
d_gene: TRBD1
len: 13
CDR3nt: TGTGCCAGGGCGACAGGGACAATAATTACGCAGTATTTT
CDR3aa: CARATGTIITQYF

v_gene: TRBV6-5
abundance: -
j_gene: TRBJ2-3
d_gene: -
len: 15
CDR3nt: TGTGCCAGCAGTTACTCTGGCGGGGACACAGATACGCAGTATTTT
CDR3aa: CASSYSGGDTDTQYF

v_gene: TRBV6-1
abundance: -
j_gene: TRBJ2-3
d_gene: TRBD2
len: 19
CDR3nt: TGTGCCAGCAGTGAAATGGGGACTAGCGGGGGGGCCCTCACAGATACGCAGTATTTT
CDR3aa: CASSEMGTSGGALTDTQYF

v_gene: TRBV7-2
abundance: -
j_gene: TRBJ1-1
d_gene: -
len: 13
CDR3nt: TGTGCCAGCAGCTTAGCATGGACAGTTGAAGCTTTCTTT
CDR3aa: CASSLAWTVEAFF

v_gene: TRBV10-2
abundance: -
j_gene: TRBJ1-1
d_gene: -
len: 12
CDR3nt: TGCGCCACCTTGGCCGTGAACACTGAAGCTTTCTTT
CDR3aa: CATLAVNTEAFF

v_gene: TRBV28
abundance: -
j_gene: TRBJ2-3
d_gene: TRBD2
len: 20
CDR3nt: TGTGCCAGCAGAAAGTCGGGACTAGCTTTCCTCAACCAGGGCACAGATACGCAGTATTTT
CDR3aa: CASRKSGLAFLNQGTDTQYF

v_gene: TRBV5-4
abundance: -
j_gene: TRBJ2-6
d_gene: -
len: 16
CDR3nt: TGTGCCAGCAGCCTGGACAGCCTCTCTGGGGCCAACGTCCTGACTTTC
CDR3aa: CASSLDSLSGANVLTF

v_gene: TRBV2
abundance: -
j_gene: TRBJ1-1
d_gene: -
len: 14
CDR3nt: TGTGCCAGCAGTGTGCAGGGTGCTAACACTGAAGCTTTCTTT
CDR3aa: CASSVQGANTEAFF

v_gene: TRBV7-3
abundance: -
j_gene: TRBJ2-7
d_gene: -
len: 14
CDR3nt: TGTGCCAGCAGCCCCGGGGGACAGTCCTACGAGCAGTACTTC
CDR3aa: CASSPGGQSYEQYF

v_gene: TRBV6-2/TRBV6-3
abundance: -
j_gene: TRBJ1-1
d_gene: -
len: 14
CDR3nt: TGTGCCAGCAGTTACTGGCAGGGAGGAACTGAAGCTTTCTTT
CDR3aa: CASSYWQGGTEAFF

v_gene: TRBV11-2
abundance: once
j_gene: TRBJ1-4
d_gene: TRBD1
len: 16
CDR3nt: TGTGCCAGCAGCCGGAGCAGGCAGGGGGTGAGCGAAAAACTGTTTTTT
CDR3aa: CASSRSRQGVSEKLFF

v_gene: TRBV5-1
abundance: -
j_gene: TRBJ1-6
d_gene: -
len: 13
CDR3nt: TGCGCCAGCGCCGTGGAGGTTTCTTCACCCCTCCACTTT
CDR3aa: CASAVEVSSPLHF

v_gene: TRBV19
abundance: -
j_gene: TRBJ2-2
d_gene: -
len: 15
CDR3nt: TGTGCCAGTAGTATCAGGGCAGCGAGCACCGGGGAGCTGTTTTTT
CDR3aa: CASSIRAASTGELFF

v_gene: TRBV6-2/TRBV6-3
abundance: -
j_gene: TRBJ2-2
d_gene: -
len: 15
CDR3nt: TGTGCCAGCAGCCCCCGCCCCCTACGCACCGGGGAGCTGTTTTTT
CDR3aa: CASSPRPLRTGELFF

v_gene: TRBV12-3/TRBV12-4
abundance: -
j_gene: TRBJ2-2
d_gene: -
len: 12
CDR3nt: TGTGCCAGCAGCTACAGCACCGGGGAGCTGTTTTTT
CDR3aa: CASSYSTGELFF

v_gene: TRBV9
abundance: -
j_gene: TRBJ2-7
d_gene: TRBD2
len: 16
CDR3nt: TGTGCCAGCAGCGTAGCGGGCGGGGGAATGACTTACGAGCAGTACTTC
CDR3aa: CASSVAGGGMTYEQYF

v_gene: TRBV5-5
abundance: -
j_gene: TRBJ2-1
d_gene: -
len: 14
CDR3nt: TGTGCCAGCAGCCCGCGCCCGGGACATCAGGTCGGGTTCTTC
CDR3aa: CASSPRPGHQVGFF

v_gene: TRBV18
abundance: -
j_gene: TRBJ2-1
d_gene: -
len: 16
CDR3nt: TGTGCCAGCTCACCGTCGGGGTCCGATACCTACAATGAGCAGTTCTTC
CDR3aa: CASSPSGSDTYNEQFF

v_gene: TRBV10-1
abundance: -
j_gene: TRBJ2-1
d_gene: -
len: 14
CDR3nt: TGCGCCAGCAGTGAGCGGTATGGTTGGAATGAGCAGTTCTTC
CDR3aa: CASSERYGWNEQFF

v_gene: TRBV6-5
abundance: once
j_gene: TRBJ1-2
d_gene: TRBD1
len: 14
CDR3nt: TGTGCCAGCAGTTACAGGACAGGGGGTGGTGGCTACACCTTC
CDR3aa: CASSYRTGGGGYTF

v_gene: TRBV6-2/TRBV6-3
abundance: -
j_gene: TRBJ1-3
d_gene: -
len: 16
CDR3nt: TGTGCCAGCAGTTACCCAGACGGAGGGAAAGGAAACACCATATATTTT
CDR3aa: CASSYPDGGKGNTIYF

v_gene: TRBV19
abundance: -
j_gene: TRBJ2-5
d_gene: TRBD1
len: 14
CDR3nt: TGTGCCAGTAGTCCGAGGACAGGGCTAGAGACCCAGTACTTC
CDR3aa: CASSPRTGLETQYF

v_gene: TRBV19
abundance: once
j_gene: TRBJ1-3
d_gene: -
len: 18
CDR3nt: TGTGCCAGTAAAGTGAGGGGGGGACGGTTGTTTTCTGGAAACACCATATATTTT
CDR3aa: CASKVRGGRLFSGNTIYF

v_gene: TRBV12-2
abundance: -
j_gene: TRBJ2-5
d_gene: -
len: 17
CDR3nt: TGTGCAAGTCGCTTGAAGGCCGGGACATTGATTGAAGAGACCCAGTACTTC
CDR3aa: CASRLKAGTLIEETQYF

v_gene: TRBV4-1
abundance: -
j_gene: TRBJ1-2
d_gene: TRBD1
len: 18
CDR3nt: TGCGCCAGCAGCCAAGCGGTGTATAGGACAGGGAGTGACTATGGCTACACCTTC
CDR3aa: CASSQAVYRTGSDYGYTF

v_gene: TRBV28
abundance: -
j_gene: TRBJ1-3
d_gene: -
len: 15
CDR3nt: TGTGCCAGCAGTCCATCAGTATACTCTGGAAACACCATATATTTT
CDR3aa: CASSPSVYSGNTIYF

v_gene: TRBV7-2
abundance: -
j_gene: TRBJ2-1
d_gene: TRBD2
len: 15
CDR3nt: TGTGCCAGCAGCTCCCGGGGGGGCCGGGACAATGAGCAGTTCTTC
CDR3aa: CASSSRGGRDNEQFF

v_gene: TRBV28
abundance: -
j_gene: TRBJ1-2
d_gene: TRBD1
len: 15
CDR3nt: TGTGCCAGCAGTCCTCCGACAGGGGGCATCGAGGGCTACACCTTC
CDR3aa: CASSPPTGGIEGYTF

v_gene: TRBV4-3
abundance: -
j_gene: TRBJ2-5
d_gene: -
len: 17
CDR3nt: TGCGCCAGCAGCCAAGATCGGGGGGCGATTTATGGGGAGACCCAGTACTTC
CDR3aa: CASSQDRGAIYGETQYF

v_gene: TRBV7-9
abundance: -
j_gene: TRBJ1-3
d_gene: TRBD1
len: 14
CDR3nt: TGTGCCAGCACCCAGGGGGTCTCTGGAAACACCATATATTTT
CDR3aa: CASTQGVSGNTIYF

v_gene: TRBV5-4
abundance: -
j_gene: TRBJ2-1
d_gene: -
len: 12
CDR3nt: TGTGCCAGCAGTTTGACAGGCAATGAGCAGTTCTTC
CDR3aa: CASSLTGNEQFF

v_gene: TRBV4-2
abundance: few
j_gene: TRBJ1-3
d_gene: -
len: 15
CDR3nt: TGTGCCAGCAGCAGCGAAACAGGGACTGGAAACACCATATATTTT
CDR3aa: CASSSETGTGNTIYF